A selection of T cell receptor beta chains follows, all from one sample in a study of Tregs in tolerant kidney transplant recipients. Assay used: immunoSEQ multiplex PCR; TCRdb lists only in-frame clones, some missing. The table records about 8,300 clones, about 35% of them present only once. These receptors lack a known antigen. The material sequenced was CD8+ T cells from blood cultured with allogeneic cells, taken before the transplant. These receptors were taken from a human patient who received a combined kidney and bone marrow transplant. The CDR3 runs from the conserved cysteine through the conserved F or W. D genes are given only for firm matches. Some rows have no size entry. The others give once, few or many, or a class for an expanded clone.

D,size,V,J,DNA,CDR3
TRBD1,.,TRBV6-5,TRBJ1-5,TGTGCCAGCAGGGCAGGGGGCGATCAGCCCCAGCATTTT,CASRAGGDQPQHF
TRBD2,few,TRBV6-1,TRBJ2-7,TGCGCCAGCAGTGCGGCTAGCGGGTCCTTGGGCTACGAGCAGTACTTC,CASSAASGSLGYEQYF
TRBD2,.,TRBV27,TRBJ2-7,TGTGCCAGCAGTCTCCTAGGGACTAGCGGGGCTTCCGAGCAGTACTTC,CASSLLGTSGASEQYF
.,medium-sized,TRBV7-9,TRBJ1-1,TGTGCCAGCAGCTTGGCGACAGCTGAAGCTTTCTTT,CASSLATAEAFF
TRBD2,.,TRBV11-2,TRBJ2-5,TGTGCCAGCAGCTTTGGGGCTAGCGGGCCGTACCAAGAGACCCAGTACTTC,CASSFGASGPYQETQYF
TRBD1,.,TRBV14,TRBJ1-2,TGTGCCAGCAGCCAAAATAGAGAGGGACAGCAGGATGGCTACACCTTC,CASSQNREGQQDGYTF
.,few,TRBV7-8,TRBJ2-7,TGTGCCAGCAGCTTTACTACCTACGAGCAGTACTTC,CASSFTTYEQYF
.,.,TRBV2,TRBJ1-2,TGTGCCAGCAGTGGGCTTCGAACCGACTATGGCTACACCTTC,CASSGLRTDYGYTF
.,few,TRBV6-5,TRBJ1-1,TGTGCCAGCAGTTACTCCCGACAGCCCTCTGAAGCTTTCTTT,CASSYSRQPSEAFF
TRBD2,.,TRBV30,TRBJ2-5,TGTGCCTGGGGGATTAGCGGGGGGGCGGAAGAGACCCAGTACTTC,CAWGISGGAEETQYF
.,.,TRBV27,TRBJ2-3,TGTGCCAGCAGTTTTCTTCCCCAATACAATCCGCAGTATTTT,CASSFLPQYNPQYF
.,.,TRBV6-5,TRBJ1-5,TGTGCCAGCAGCTTGACGGGGTTACAGCCCCAGCATTTT,CASSLTGLQPQHF
.,.,TRBV10-3,TRBJ1-4,TGTGCCATCAGTGTGGAAATGGCGGCCGCCGGGGCTAATGAAAAACTGTTTTTT,CAISVEMAAAGANEKLFF
.,once,TRBV7-2,TRBJ2-1,TGTGCCAGCAGCTCAGACTATATCTATGAGCAGTTCTTC,CASSSDYIYEQFF
.,.,TRBV4-2,TRBJ1-1,TGTGCCAGCAGCCAAGAGGAGGGAGGGTACACTGAAGCTTTCTTT,CASSQEEGGYTEAFF
.,.,TRBV9,TRBJ1-2,TGTGCCAGCAGCGTAACGCGTAGCGGGGGCTACACCTTC,CASSVTRSGGYTF
TRBD2,.,TRBV6-1,TRBJ2-1,TGTGCCAGCAGTGAAGGGACTAGCGGGAGCGATGAGCAGTTCTTC,CASSEGTSGSDEQFF
TRBD2,once,TRBV4-2,TRBJ2-7,TGTGCCAGCAGCCAATTACTAGCGGGGGAGCAGTACTTC,CASSQLLAGEQYF
TRBD2,medium-sized,TRBV6-1,TRBJ2-3,TGTGCCAGCAGTGACAGCGGGAGCGGCACAGATACGCAGTATTTT,CASSDSGSGTDTQYF
TRBD1,.,TRBV11-2,TRBJ2-2,TGTGCCAGCAGCCATGAGGACAGGGGAAACACCGGGGAGCTGTTTTTT,CASSHEDRGNTGELFF
.,few,TRBV4-2,TRBJ2-7,TGTGCCAGCAGCTGGGGGGACTCCTCCTACGAGCAGTACTTC,CASSWGDSSYEQYF
.,.,TRBV15,TRBJ2-1,TGTGCCACCAGCAGAGATTTCGACTTATCCCCACCAAATGAGCAGTTCTTC,CATSRDFDLSPPNEQFF
.,few,TRBV5-1,TRBJ1-3,TGCGCCAGCAGCTTGGATAGCTCTGGAAACACCATATATTTT,CASSLDSSGNTIYF
.,few,TRBV5-5,TRBJ1-6,TGTGCCAGCAGCCTTAGAGACAGCCTAAATTCACCCCTCCACTTT,CASSLRDSLNSPLHF